This T cell receptor (beta chain) stems from a study of T cells in tumors after PD-1 blockade. Study at large: No patient had prior checkpoint blockade, systemic immunosuppression, or radiotherapy within 4 weeks. Some patients also took daily vismodegib 150 mg during anti-PD-1 treatment.

Study-wide results and limits: Roughly 42% of tumor TCR clonotypes were also found in blood.

V gave up 10 bases and J gave up 2 bases, with 15 bases separating them. CDR1 is SGHVS, CDR2 FNYEAQ, per germline. The CDR3 consists of 14 residues. The data were produced by immunoSEQ multiplex PCR, yet TCRdb's version contains in-frame clones alone and is incomplete. The top ten clones hold approximately 12% of a sample with over 20,000 clones, about 82% of them seen once. For this clone: Its antigen is unidentified.

Input was roughly 600 ng to 6,004 ng of genomic DNA from tumor or blood. V is TRBV7-6 and J is TRBJ2-1, with D possibly matching TRBD2 (5 bases). The sample here was PBMCs, taken after anti-PD-1 treatment. This receptor was taken from a human donor with basal cell carcinoma. This CDR3 reads CATLRDNTYNEQFF. The CDR3, as DNA: TGTGCCACCCTCCGGGATAATACCTACAATGAGCAGTTCTTC.